Below, one T cell receptor beta chain is given with its context. Its antigen is still unknown. No quality values exist for individual bases; no much larger clone is one base distant. The sample originates from a study of T cell changes during pregnancy in multiple sclerosis (dated by TCRdb to the late 2010s). With regard to the full study: Changes in the T cell repertoire over the course of pregnancy were examined in this study in women with multiple sclerosis.

Preparation of the library involved the immunoSEQ multiplex PCR assay. The clones in this table, taken by TCRdb from immuneACCESS, are in-frame only. Not every clone is retained; where verified, under half of the shortfall comes from an unresolved V gene, and the cause of the rest is unknown. The sample includes tens of thousands of clones, with 80% to 95% observed a single time. 2% to 2.5% of the sample belongs to the ten largest clones. Counted from cysteine to phenylalanine, this CDR3 has 15 amino acids. Left in the record is the CDR3 DNA by itself, 45 bases read in frame from the first base. Trimming accounts for 2 bases at V and 8 bases at J, while the number of junction bases matched to no gene is 9. CDR1 and CDR2 (MNHEY, SVGAGI) derive from the germline V gene.

The receptor comes from a female donor with multiple sclerosis, enrolled in a pregnancy study. The sequenced sample was peripheral blood, obtained after pregnancy. The V and J segments used are TRBV6-5 and TRBJ2-4, with TRBD2 identical over 7 junction bases. The CDR3 sequence is CASSYLGGGGDIQYF. The nucleotides read TGTGCCAGCAGTTACCTTGGCGGGGGAGGAGACATTCAGTACTTC.